The 13 T cell receptor beta chains below all came from one sample that was sequenced in a study of identical twins. TCRdb re-called the 5' RACE reads with MiXCR, one entry per CDR3 protein. The sample contains about 730,000 distinct CDR3 sequences, approximately 22% of which appear only once. These data were likewise used in another study, on T cells expressing NK-cell markers.

Sequencing was carried out using PBMCs. The receptors were gathered from a woman aged 18-29 years in good health.

This clonotype was observed a handful of times. CDR3 residues: CASSQELGPNQPQHF. The DNA for the CDR3 is TGTGCCAGCAGCCAAGAGTTAGGGCCCAATCAGCCCCAGCATTTT. The chain combines TRBV7-9 with TRBJ1-5; D is undetermined. The germline V and J ends were trimmed by 5 bases and 3 bases, with 14 bases remaining between them. CDR3 length: 15 amino acids. Germline assignment: CDR1 SEHNR and CDR2 FQNEAQ (reference sequence). The entire variable domain, with the rest obtained from reference TRBV7-9 and TRBJ1-5, is as follows: DTGVSQNPRHKITKRGQNVTFRCDPISEHNRLYWYRQTLGQGPEFLTYFQNEAQLEKSRLLSDRFSAERPKGSFSTLEIQRTEQGDSAMYLCASSQELGPNQPQHFGDGTRLSIL.

In this sample, this clonotype turned up many times. The rearrangement links TRBV7-2 to TRBJ1-2, with a weak D call TRBD1 (6 bases). CDR1 SGHTA and CDR2 FQGNSA come from the germline V gene. The CDR3 spans 13 residues. With 5 bases removed from V and 3 bases from J, the gap between germline ends came to 10 bases. The CDR3 DNA is TGTGCCAGCAGCCTCCAGGGGTACTATGGCTACACCTTC. Protein sequence: CASSLQGYYGYTF.

Ten or more counts support this clonotype. The CDR3 spells CSASDGGSGNTIYF. In nucleotides, the CDR3 is TGCAGTGCTAGCGACGGAGGCTCTGGAAACACCATATATTTT. The chain couples TRBV20-1 to TRBJ1-3; D not resolved. Germline loops: CDR1 DFQATT, CDR2 SNEGSKA (reference sequence). Trimming removed 3 bases at V and 0 bases at J, with 9 bases between. CDR3 length equals 14 residues.

There are a few counts of this clonotype. The V call is TRBV15, the J call TRBJ1-4; a possible D gene is TRBD1 (6 bases). Germline CDR1 is LNHNV and CDR2 is YYDKDF (reference sequence). CDR3 length: 15 residues. V gave up 3 bases and J gave up 8 bases, with 16 bases separating them. The chain's CDR3 is CATSRMGTQGEKLFF. CDR3 coding DNA: TGTGCCACCAGCAGGATGGGGACACAAGGGGAAAAACTGTTTTTT.

In nucleotides, the CDR3 is TGTGCCAGCTCCGGGACTAGCGTAACCGGATGGTACAATGAGCAGTTCTTC. Its translation: CASSGTSVTGWYNEQFF. This chain joins TRBV6-1 and TRBJ2-1; TRBD2 agrees at 10 bases. The CDR3 covers 17 residues. Germline CDR1 reads MNHNS; CDR2 reads SASEGT. V was clipped by 8 bases and J by 4 bases; unmatched bases: 14.

In its sample, this clonotype was seen a few times. The chain couples TRBV9 to TRBJ2-3; TRBD1 aligns across 8 bases. The CDR3 contains 15 residues. Germline-derived CDR1 and CDR2 are SGDLS and YYNGEE. The V and J ends lost 8 bases and 10 bases, in that order; junction bases with no gene match: 18. Here the CDR3 reads CASSPHRGLVASQYF. The CDR3 bases are TGTGCCAGTAGTCCTCACAGGGGGTTAGTTGCTTCGCAGTATTTT.

This clonotype was seen only a few times. J is TRBJ1-2 and V is TRBV19; maybe TRBD1 (5 bases). The CDR3 runs 12 residues. Germline V gives CDR1 LNHDA, CDR2 SQIVND (reference sequence). Trimming cost V 4 bases and J 6 bases, with 9 bases left between them. CDR3 in DNA: TGTGCCAGTAGTAAGACAGTCAATGGCTACACCTTC. It is translated as CASSKTVNGYTF.

The chain is built from TRBV24-1 and TRBJ2-3, with TRBD2 identical over 13 bases. The CDR3 covers 16 residues. The J segment lost 7 bases and the V segment lost 4 bases, leaving 7 bases of the junction unmatched. Germline V CDR1 and CDR2: KGHDR, SFDVKD. The CDR3 DNA is TGTGCCACCAGTGAGCCGGGACTAGCGGGATCGAATACGCAGTATTTT. This codes for CATSEPGLAGSNTQYF.

This clonotype turned up a few times. The chain has TRBV7-8 and TRBJ2-1; unclear D gene. Per the germline V gene, CDR1 is SGHVS and CDR2 is FQNEAQ. The V and J ends lost 0 bases and 4 bases respectively, with 7 bases between them. CDR3 length equals 14 residues. CDR3 amino acids: CASSLAPEYNEQFF. CDR3 DNA: TGTGCCAGCAGCTTAGCGCCAGAGTACAATGAGCAGTTCTTC.

This chain connects TRBV23-1 to TRBJ2-1; either TRBD1 or TRBD2 may fit D (5 bases each). TRBV23-1 is reported as an ORF; its role is uncertain. This CDR3 spans 17 amino acids. With 3 bases removed from V and 9 bases from J, the gap between germline ends came to 24 bases. CDR3 protein: CASSHPLSEGTFGEQFF. The CDR3 bases are TGCGCCAGCAGTCATCCCCTGAGTGAGGGGACGTTTGGTGAGCAGTTCTTC.

The CDR3 coding sequence is TGCGCCAGCAGCGCCGGGACTAGGCCGTCCAATGAGCAGTTCTTC. Translated, it gives CASSAGTRPSNEQFF. The J gene is TRBJ2-1, the V gene TRBV10-1; 8 bases fit TRBD2. This CDR3 has 15 amino acids. Germline CDR1 and CDR2: WNHNN and SYGVQD (reference sequence). With V trimmed by 6 bases and J by 6 bases, 10 bases remained unmatched.

The chain joins TRBV11-2 to TRBJ2-7; 8 bases are a match to TRBD2. From germline, CDR1 is SGHAT and CDR2 FQNNGV. There are 14 residues in the CDR3. Trimming removed 5 bases from V and 11 bases from J; junction bases left unmatched: 14. CDR3 sequence reads: CASSQGLEINLEYF. The CDR3 bases are TGTGCCAGCAGCCAGGGACTAGAGATAAATTTGGAGTACTTC.

This clonotype was seen more than once but under ten times. This chain joins TRBV18 and TRBJ2-5; the match to TRBD2 covers 9 bases. The CDR3 runs 17 residues. CDR1 KGHSH and CDR2 LQKENI come from the germline V gene. The ends lost 3 bases at V and 4 bases at J; junction bases unmatched: 12. The CDR3 DNA reads as TGTGCCAGCTCACCTGTAGCGGGAGTCCCCGTTCGAGAGACCCAGTACTTC. It specifies CASSPVAGVPVRETQYF.